Listed here are 25 T cell receptor beta chains from one sample, sequenced in a study of human T cells and chemical hapten exposure. The library gave individual cDNA molecules unique molecular identifiers. TCRdb used MiXCR to reprocess the reads, holding one entry per CDR3 protein. The sample records 95,000 to 150,000 distinct CDR3 sequences, about 7.7% being singletons. Extraction yielded total RNA from whole blood (unfractionated). Sample: whole blood. All receptors come from a human donor in good health. Some clones in this sample may be carry-over from other donors' samples.

The rearrangement uses TRBV7-2 and TRBJ1-2, with TRBD1 matching 8 bases. From germline, CDR1 is SGHTA and CDR2 FQGNSA. V shed 7 bases and J 2 bases; nucleotides not matched to a gene: 9. CDR3 size: 15 residues. CDR3: CASTDDRGPNYGYTF. The CDR3 region has the DNA TGTGCCAGCACCGACGACAGGGGCCCAAACTATGGCTACACCTTC.

This clonotype was detected ten times or more. The rearrangement links TRBV5-1 to TRBJ1-4; D is unclear. Germline loops: CDR1 SGHRS, CDR2 YFSETQ. V gave up 3 bases and J gave up 0 bases, with 9 bases separating them. This CDR3 has 15 residues. CDR3 coding DNA: TGCGCCAGCAGCTCTAACACGGCAACTAATGAAAAACTGTTTTTT. Protein: CASSSNTATNEKLFF.

This clonotype was counted many times. This chain links TRBV18 with TRBJ1-1, with D tentatively TRBD1 (5 bases). Germline lookup yields CDR1 KGHSH and CDR2 LQKENI. The CDR3 has 13 residues. V was clipped by 6 bases and J by 1 base, with 9 bases between them. The chain's CDR3 is CASSTDRNTEAFF. The CDR3 DNA reads TGTGCCAGCTCTACAGACAGGAACACTGAAGCTTTCTTT.

V is TRBV6-1 and J is TRBJ2-5; no clear D gene. Germline V lookup: CDR1 MNHNS, CDR2 SASEGT. The CDR3 covers 13 residues. The ends were cut back, 2 bases at V and 5 bases at J, with 9 bases in the middle. CDR3 nucleotide sequence: TGTGCCAGCAGTGAAACGGAGTGGGAGACCCAGTACTTC. Its protein product is CASSETEWETQYF.

This clonotype was counted at least ten times. The rearrangement links TRBV10-3 to TRBJ2-5; 10 bases are shared with TRBD2. Germline V CDR1 and CDR2: ENHRY, SYGVKD. Trimming at V came to 9 bases and at J to 3 bases, leaving 7 bases not matched to a gene. This CDR3 comprises 14 residues. In DNA, the CDR3 is TGTGCCATACACTCGGGACTAGCGAAAGAGACCCAGTACTTC. Translation: CAIHSGLAKETQYF.

This clonotype has a handful of counts. This chain joins TRBV10-3 and TRBJ1-1; 11 bases map to TRBD1. V shed 10 bases and J 2 bases; nucleotides not matched to a gene: 9. Germline V gene data show CDR1 as ENHRY and CDR2 as SYGVKD. The CDR3 runs to 15 residues. The CDR3 DNA reads as TGTGCCAGCGGAAGGACAGGGGGCAGAAACACTGAAGCTTTCTTT. Its protein product is CASGRTGGRNTEAFF.

The chain has TRBV10-3 and TRBJ2-5; weak D call: TRBD2 (6 bases). The germline CDR1 and CDR2 sequences are ENHRY and SYGVKD. The germline V and J ends were trimmed by 8 bases and 5 bases, with 12 bases remaining between them. The CDR3 totals 12 residues. The CDR3 sequence is CAISGTSETQYF. The CDR3 coding sequence is TGTGCCATCTCCGGGACTTCGGAGACCCAGTACTTC.

The chain links TRBV5-1 to TRBJ2-1, with TRBD2 matching over 10 bases. The CDR3 runs to 16 residues. Looked up from germline, CDR1 is SGHRS and CDR2 is YFSETQ. V dropped 0 bases and J dropped 5; count of bases not matched to a gene: 5. The CDR3 DNA is TGCGCCAGCAGCTTGGTAGAAGCGGGGGGGCACAATGAGCAGTTCTTC. This sequence encodes CASSLVEAGGHNEQFF. Based on the CDR3 plus reference TRBV5-1 and TRBJ2-1, the full variable domain is KAGVTQTPRYLIKTRGQQVTLSCSPISGHRSVSWYQQTPGQGLQFLFEYFSETQRNKGNFPGRFSGRQFSNSRSEMNVSTLELGDSALYLCASSLVEAGGHNEQFFGPGTRLTVL.

This clonotype was seen a few times. The chain couples TRBV6-2 or TRBV6-3 to TRBJ2-5; the match to TRBD2 covers 13 bases. CDR3 length: 18 amino acids. Germline V CDR1 and CDR2: MNHEY, SVGEGT. Germline trimming cut 4 bases from V and 1 base from J; bases unmatched to any gene: 9. The CDR3 DNA sequence: TGTGCCAGCAGTTCGGGTCAGTGGACTAGCGGGGGCCAAGAGACCCAGTACTTC. Protein: CASSSGQWTSGGQETQYF.

This clonotype was observed many times. The chain links TRBV28 to TRBJ2-7; D ambiguous. Trimming removed 5 bases at V and 2 bases at J, with 16 bases between. There are 15 residues in the CDR3. Looked up from germline, CDR1 is MDHEN and CDR2 is SYDVKM. CDR3 protein: CASSPQELRAYEQYF. The DNA of the CDR3 is TGTGCCAGCAGTCCCCAGGAGTTAAGGGCCTACGAGCAGTACTTC. The whole variable domain, remainder taken from reference TRBV28 and TRBJ2-7, is DVKVTQSSRYLVKRTGEKVFLECVQDMDHENMFWYRQDPGLGLRLIYFSYDVKMKEKGDIPEGYSVSREKKERFSLILESASTNQTSMYLCASSPQELRAYEQYFGPGTRLTVT.

This clonotype was detected only a few times. Written as DNA, the CDR3 is TGTGCCAGCAGTCCCCGGGGGGGAGTATCCTACGAGCAGTACTTC. It codes for CASSPRGGVSYEQYF. V is TRBV12-3 or TRBV12-4 and J is TRBJ2-7, with 8 bases identical to TRBD2. The CDR3 sequence is 15 residues long. The ends lost 5 bases at V and 1 base at J; junction bases unmatched: 7.

This clonotype has ten or more counts. The chain links TRBV20-1 to TRBJ2-3, with TRBD2 matching 9 bases. Germline assignment: CDR1 DFQATT and CDR2 SNEGSKA (reference sequence). The CDR3 spans 14 residues. V gave up 5 bases and J gave up 1 base; unmatched junction bases: 4. The CDR3 here is CSASRGGGTDTQYF. The CDR3 DNA follows: TGCAGTGCTTCGCGGGGGGGCGGCACAGATACGCAGTATTTT.

Many counts were recorded for this clonotype. The rearrangement links TRBV12-3 or TRBV12-4 to TRBJ1-1; D is possibly TRBD1 (5 bases). Trimming took off 5 bases at V and 0 bases at J, with 10 bases between the two ends. This CDR3 region has 14 residues. The CDR3 region has the DNA TGTGCCAGCAGTACGGGACGGATGAACACTGAAGCTTTCTTT. This translates into CASSTGRMNTEAFF.

This clonotype was counted between two and nine times. The chain recombines TRBV28 with TRBJ2-1, with D uncertain. CDR3 length equals 16 residues. Germline values: CDR1 MDHEN, CDR2 SYDVKM. Trimming stripped 3 bases from V and 2 bases from J, with 14 bases between. The CDR3 protein is CASSFQYGGAYNEQFF. CDR3 sequence (DNA): TGTGCCAGCAGTTTTCAGTACGGCGGAGCCTACAATGAGCAGTTCTTC.

This clonotype has a count of ten or more. The V and J genes are TRBV29-1 and TRBJ2-3, with 12 bases aligning to TRBD2. V shed 4 bases, J shed 2 bases, and the junction held 7 bases outside the gene matches. This CDR3 spans 16 amino acids. CDR1 is SQVTM, CDR2 ANQGSEA, per germline. The CDR3 loop is CSVAGTSGLYTDTQYF. The CDR3, as DNA: TGCAGCGTTGCCGGGACTAGCGGGCTTTACACAGATACGCAGTATTTT.

The chain carries TRBV29-1 and TRBJ1-1; D is undetermined. The V gene's germline CDR1 is SQVTM and CDR2 ANQGSEA. CDR3 length: 15 amino acids. Trimming left V 4 bases short and J 0 bases short, with 15 bases between. CDR3 bases: TGCAGCGTTGTATTCCCAGACGATATGAACACTGAAGCTTTCTTT. It translates to CSVVFPDDMNTEAFF.

This clonotype was seen many times. This chain joins TRBV7-8 and TRBJ2-5; D perhaps matches TRBD1 (7 bases). CDR1 and CDR2 (germline): SGHVS, FQNEAQ. The CDR3 has 14 amino acids. The germline V and J ends were trimmed by 1 base and 4 bases, with 10 bases remaining between them. The DNA for the CDR3 is TGTGCCAGCAGCTTAGTGCAGGGGGGAGAGACCCAGTACTTC. Translated: CASSLVQGGETQYF. The full variable domain, rest sourced from reference TRBV7-8 and TRBJ2-5, is GAGVSQSPRYKVAKRGQDVALRCDPISGHVSLFWYQQALGQGPEFLTYFQNEAQLDKSGLPSDRFFAERPEGSVSTLKIQRTQQEDSAVYLCASSLVQGGETQYFGPGTRLLVL.

The chain joins TRBV5-1 to TRBJ2-7; 9 bases fit TRBD1. Trimming took 3 bases from V and 5 from J; bases not matched to a gene: 6. This CDR3 spans 14 amino acids. Germline CDR1 and CDR2: SGHRS and YFSETQ. CDR3 region: CASSSNTGGHEQYF. The CDR3 region has the DNA TGCGCCAGCAGCTCAAATACAGGGGGCCACGAGCAGTACTTC.

This clonotype was found many times. The chain carries TRBV20-1 and TRBJ1-1, with D hard to call. CDR1 is DFQATT and CDR2 is SNEGSKA in the germline V gene (reference sequence). This CDR3 contains 14 residues. Trimming removed 0 bases from V and 5 bases from J, with 13 bases in between. The CDR3 bases are TGCAGTGCTAGAGATCCCACAAAGAGGACTGAAGCTTTCTTT. Translated: CSARDPTKRTEAFF.

The chain is built from TRBV5-1 and TRBJ2-3, with D possibly called TRBD1 or TRBD2 (5 bases each). In germline, CDR1 is SGHRS, CDR2 YFSETQ. There are 15 residues in the CDR3. V was clipped by 4 bases and J by 1 base, with 13 bases between them. The CDR3 DNA reads as TGCGCCAGCAGCCTCACGGGGCTCGGCACAGATACGCAGTATTTT. This codes for CASSLTGLGTDTQYF.

This clonotype has more than one count but fewer than ten. The chain is built from TRBV5-6 and TRBJ2-7; TRBD1 is a possible D gene (5 bases). Trimming removed 0 bases from V and 2 bases from J, with 6 bases in between. This CDR3 contains 13 residues. Germline V gene data show CDR1 as SGHDT and CDR2 as YYEEEE. The CDR3 loop reads CASSLETAYEQYF. The CDR3 coding sequence is TGTGCCAGCAGCTTGGAGACAGCCTACGAGCAGTACTTC.

The genes are TRBV5-6 and TRBJ2-2, with 9 bases matching TRBD1. CDR3 length equals 16 residues. Trimming removed 5 bases from V and 3 bases from J; junction bases left unmatched: 8. In germline, CDR1 is SGHDT, CDR2 YYEEEE. The CDR3 protein is CASSYPGTGYTGELFF. The CDR3 DNA reads TGTGCCAGCAGTTACCCGGGGACAGGGTACACCGGGGAGCTGTTTTTT.

The chain's CDR3 is CASSYSTGGAETQYF. The CDR3 DNA reads TGTGCCAGCAGTTACTCTACAGGGGGCGCGGAGACCCAGTACTTC. The chain links TRBV6-5 to TRBJ2-5; 9 bases fit TRBD1. V shed 0 bases, J shed 5 bases, and the junction held 4 bases outside the gene matches. The length of the CDR3 is 15 residues. Per the germline V gene, CDR1 is MNHEY and CDR2 is SVGAGI.

In its sample, this clonotype was seen a few times. The chain carries TRBV19 and TRBJ1-1; TRBD1 matches 8 bases. This CDR3 spans 15 amino acids. The V segment lost 6 bases and the J segment 2 bases; nucleotides outside the gene matches: 8. Germline assignment: CDR1 LNHDA and CDR2 SQIVND (reference sequence). The CDR3 DNA sequence: TGTGCCAGTAGGGGCGACAGGGGAACAAACACTGAAGCTTTCTTT. Residues: CASRGDRGTNTEAFF. The full variable domain, completed using reference TRBV19 and TRBJ1-1, is DGGITQSPKYLFRKEGQNVTLSCEQNLNHDAMYWYRQDPGQGLRLIYYSQIVNDFQKGDIAEGYSVSREKKESFPLTVTSAQKNPTAFYLCASRGDRGTNTEAFFGQGTRLTVV.

This chain uses TRBV7-2 with TRBJ2-3; the D is unclear. The CDR3 spans 12 residues. Germline CDR1 reads SGHTA; CDR2 reads FQGNSA. V gave up 4 bases and J gave up 5 bases, with 7 bases separating them. The CDR3 loop is CASSSYIDTQYF. In nucleotides, the CDR3 is TGTGCCAGCAGCTCCTATATAGATACGCAGTATTTT.